This T cell receptor (beta chain) was obtained from a study of cytomegalovirus exposure and HLA in healthy donors. The donors were healthy bone marrow donors. PCR primers comprised 60 Vbeta and 13 Jbeta primers. As processed by the authors: Unique TCR beta chains totaled some 78 million in a later count, with approximately 11 million of them shared. The data were produced by immunoSEQ multiplex PCR, yet TCRdb's version contains in-frame clones alone and is incomplete. That table supplies the V and J calls and clone size; D and trimming were determined from the DNA. Here the sample spans 150,000 to 200,000 clones, over 70% being singletons. The CDR3 consists of 13 residues. Looked up from germline, CDR1 is MNHEY and CDR2 is SVGAGI. V shed 6 bases and J shed 7 bases, with 15 bases lying between them.

Sample: PBMCs. The J gene is TRBJ2-5, the V gene TRBV6-5, with TRBD2 as a possible D gene (6 bases). The source of this sequence is a woman between 18 and 30 years old in good health and CMV-seropositive. The CDR3 protein is CASSPGEKGTQYF. Here the CDR3 DNA reads TGTGCCAGCAGCCCGGGGGAAAAGGGGACCCAGTACTTC.